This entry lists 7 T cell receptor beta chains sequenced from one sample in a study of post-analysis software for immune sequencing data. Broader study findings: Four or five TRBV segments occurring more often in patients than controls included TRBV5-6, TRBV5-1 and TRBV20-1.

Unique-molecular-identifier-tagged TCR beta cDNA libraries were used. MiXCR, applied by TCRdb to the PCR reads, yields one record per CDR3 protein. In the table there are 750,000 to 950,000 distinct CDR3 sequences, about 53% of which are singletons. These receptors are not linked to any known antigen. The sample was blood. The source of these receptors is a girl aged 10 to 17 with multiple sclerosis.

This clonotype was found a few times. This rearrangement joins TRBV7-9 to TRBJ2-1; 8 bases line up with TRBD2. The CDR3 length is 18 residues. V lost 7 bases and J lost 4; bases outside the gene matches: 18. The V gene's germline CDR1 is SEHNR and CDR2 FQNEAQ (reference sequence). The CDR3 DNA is TGTGCCAGCACCCTACCTGGGGCGGGAGGCGTCAGTTACAATGAGCAGTTCTTC. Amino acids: CASTLPGAGGVSYNEQFF.

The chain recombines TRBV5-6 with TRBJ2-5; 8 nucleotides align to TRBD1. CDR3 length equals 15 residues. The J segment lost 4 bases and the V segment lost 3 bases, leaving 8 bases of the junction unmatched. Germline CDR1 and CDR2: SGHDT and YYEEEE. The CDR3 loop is CASSSTGVGGETQYF. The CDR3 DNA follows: TGTGCCAGCAGCTCGACAGGGGTAGGCGGAGAGACCCAGTACTTC.

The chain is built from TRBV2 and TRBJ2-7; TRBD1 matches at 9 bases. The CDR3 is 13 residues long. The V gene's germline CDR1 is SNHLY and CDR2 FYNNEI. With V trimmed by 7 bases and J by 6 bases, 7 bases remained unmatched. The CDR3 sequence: CASNRGPPGEQYF. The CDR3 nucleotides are TGTGCCAGCAACAGGGGGCCCCCCGGCGAGCAGTACTTC.

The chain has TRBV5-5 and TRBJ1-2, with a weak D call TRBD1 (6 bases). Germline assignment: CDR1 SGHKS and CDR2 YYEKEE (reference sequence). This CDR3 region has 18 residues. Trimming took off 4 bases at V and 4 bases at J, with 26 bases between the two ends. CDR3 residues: CASSHTIQGPTAPYGYTF. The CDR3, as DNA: TGTGCCAGCAGCCATACAATACAGGGTCCAACGGCCCCCTATGGCTACACCTTC.

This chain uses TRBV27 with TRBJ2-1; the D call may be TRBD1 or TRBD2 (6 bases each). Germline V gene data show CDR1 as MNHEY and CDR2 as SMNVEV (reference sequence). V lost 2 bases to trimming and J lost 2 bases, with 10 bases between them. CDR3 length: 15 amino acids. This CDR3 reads CASSLRGDPYNEQFF. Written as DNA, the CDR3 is TGTGCCAGCAGTTTAAGGGGGGACCCCTACAATGAGCAGTTCTTC.

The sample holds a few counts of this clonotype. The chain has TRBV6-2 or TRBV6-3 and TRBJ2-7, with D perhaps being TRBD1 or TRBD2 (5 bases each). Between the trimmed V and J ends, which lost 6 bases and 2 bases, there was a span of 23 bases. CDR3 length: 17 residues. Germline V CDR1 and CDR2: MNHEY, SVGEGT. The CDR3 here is CASSLQNVGPLPYEQYF. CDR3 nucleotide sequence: TGTGCCAGCAGCTTACAGAATGTGGGACCCCTGCCCTACGAGCAGTACTTC.

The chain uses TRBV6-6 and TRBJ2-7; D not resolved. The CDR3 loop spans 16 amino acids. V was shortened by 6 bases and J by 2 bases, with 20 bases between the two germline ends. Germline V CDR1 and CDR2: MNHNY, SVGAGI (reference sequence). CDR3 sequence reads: CASSPISRASTYEQYF. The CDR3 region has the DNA TGTGCCAGCAGCCCGATATCTCGGGCCTCCACCTACGAGCAGTACTTC.